This T cell receptor (beta chain) originates from a study of response to subunit inactivated influenza vaccine. On this clonotype itself: Its antigen is unknown.

Study-level points and caveats: It was suggested by the authors that few new T cells are recruited by each seasonal influenza vaccination.

TCRdb re-called the RT-PCR reads through MiXCR, storing one row per CDR3 protein. This table holds a few hundred thousand distinct CDR3 sequences, 9.5% to 12% found once. The sequence was collected from a middle-aged man who received an inactivated influenza vaccine. This specimen consisted of PBMCs from blood, obtained roughly 48 days after vaccination.

The DNA of the CDR3 is TGTGCCAGCAGCCAAAGATTTGGGTCTGGGGCCAACGTCCTGACTTTC. This sequence encodes CASSQRFGSGANVLTF. V gene TRBV14 combines with J gene TRBJ2-6; no definite D call. CDR1 is SGHDN and CDR2 is FVKESK in the germline V gene. The CDR3 loop spans 16 amino acids. The V and J ends lost 2 bases and 1 base respectively, with 9 bases between them.